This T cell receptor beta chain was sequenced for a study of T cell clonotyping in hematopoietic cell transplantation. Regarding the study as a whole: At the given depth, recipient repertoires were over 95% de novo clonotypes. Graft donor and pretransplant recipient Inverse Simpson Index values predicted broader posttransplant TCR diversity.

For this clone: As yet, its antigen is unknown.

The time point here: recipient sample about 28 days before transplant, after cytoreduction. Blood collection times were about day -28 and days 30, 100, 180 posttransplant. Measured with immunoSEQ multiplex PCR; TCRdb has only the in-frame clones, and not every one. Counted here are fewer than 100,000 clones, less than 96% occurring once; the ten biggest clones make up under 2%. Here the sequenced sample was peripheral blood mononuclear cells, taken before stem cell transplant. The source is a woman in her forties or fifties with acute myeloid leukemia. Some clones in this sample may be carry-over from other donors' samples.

The CDR3 DNA follows: TGTGCCAGTAGTATTTTCCGGAACACTGAAGCTTTCTTT. Encoded protein: CASSIFRNTEAFF. The V call is TRBV19, the J call TRBJ1-1; no firm D call. CDR3 length: 13 amino acids. Germline CDR1 is LNHDA and CDR2 is SQIVND (reference sequence). Deletions cut 3 bases from V and 1 base from J, with 6 bases between. Full variable domain (remainder filled in from reference TRBV19 and TRBJ1-1): DGGITQSPKYLFRKEGQNVTLSCEQNLNHDAMYWYRQDPGQGLRLIYYSQIVNDFQKGDIAEGYSVSREKKESFPLTVTSAQKNPTAFYLCASSIFRNTEAFFGQGTRLTVV.